This entry lists 19 T cell receptor beta chains sequenced from one sample in a study of T cell responses to AZD1222 COVID-19 vaccine. TCRdb keeps only in-frame clones here, not all; method: immunoSEQ multiplex PCR. The sample lists 130,000 to 150,000 clones; 85% to 95% were seen once. This material consisted of peripheral blood, taken on day 0 of AZD1222 vaccination. The receptor source for this set is an adult in good health.

The genes are TRBV5-1 and TRBJ2-2; 8 nucleotides match TRBD2. Trimming removed 0 bases from V and 7 bases from J; junction bases left unmatched: 8. CDR1 and CDR2 from the germline V gene are SGHRS and YFSETQ. The CDR3 covers 16 residues. The CDR3 bases are TGCGCCAGCAGCTTGGGGGAGCGGGAGATCGGCGGGGAGCTGTTTTTT. Translating it yields CASSLGEREIGGELFF.

The V call is TRBV15, the J call TRBJ1-2; D not resolved. Trimming cost V 0 bases and J 3 bases, with 11 bases left between them. CDR3 length: 15 amino acids. Germline V gene data show CDR1 as LNHNV and CDR2 as YYDKDF (reference sequence). CDR3 nucleotide sequence: TGTGCCACCAGCAGAGAAGGACCTCGGGACTATGGCTACACCTTC. Residues: CATSREGPRDYGYTF.

The chain combines TRBV7-8 with TRBJ1-5; a weak D match, TRBD1 (6 bases). This CDR3 contains 15 residues. Trimming stripped 5 bases from V and 0 bases from J, with 11 bases between. Germline lookup yields CDR1 SGHVS and CDR2 FQNEAQ. CDR3 DNA sequence: TGTGCCAGCAGCCGCGACAGGATTAGCAATCAGCCCCAGCATTTT. Translating gives CASSRDRISNQPQHF. The full variable domain, in which reference TRBV7-8 and TRBJ1-5 provide the parts outside the CDR3, is GAGVSQSPRYKVAKRGQDVALRCDPISGHVSLFWYQQALGQGPEFLTYFQNEAQLDKSGLPSDRFFAERPEGSVSTLKIQRTQQEDSAVYLCASSRDRISNQPQHFGDGTRLSIL.

The chain links TRBV27 to TRBJ1-6; TRBD1 agrees at 8 bases. V was pared by 7 bases and J by 6 bases, with 11 bases of the junction left unmatched. Germline loops: CDR1 MNHEY, CDR2 SMNVEV (reference sequence). The CDR3 has 16 residues. CDR3 DNA: TGTGCCAGCACCTACAGGGGGGCCGGCGGTAATTCACCCCTCCACTTT. Residues: CASTYRGAGGNSPLHF.

This clone was seen a handful of times. The J gene is TRBJ1-2, the V gene TRBV2; D unresolved. Germline CDR1 SNHLY, CDR2 FYNNEI. The CDR3 contains 14 residues. Trimming removed 1 base from V and 3 bases from J, with 9 bases in between. The CDR3 coding sequence is TGTGCCAGCAGTGAAGTGACCGGATACTATGGCTACACCTTC. Its protein is CASSEVTGYYGYTF.

The gene calls are TRBV5-6 and TRBJ2-5, with TRBD1 identical over 7 bases. The CDR3 loop spans 14 amino acids. Germline V lookup: CDR1 SGHDT, CDR2 YYEEEE. After removal of 4 bases from V and 7 bases from J, the junction contained 10 bases not matched to a gene. CDR3 protein: CASSQATGAGTQYF. In DNA, the CDR3 is TGTGCCAGCAGCCAGGCTACAGGGGCCGGGACCCAGTACTTC.

The chain has TRBV21-1 and TRBJ1-5; the D call TRBD1 from the table was never checked on the DNA. TRBV21-1 is labeled a pseudogene. The CDR3 spans 14 residues. CDR3 amino acids: CACPSGPNNQPQHF. In nucleotides, the CDR3 is TGTGCCTGCCCGTCTGGGCCGAACAATCAGCCCCAGCATTTT.

This chain uses TRBV2 with TRBJ1-1; D remains unclear. The CDR3 is 14 residues long. Trimming left V 4 bases short and J 11 bases short, with 20 bases between. Germline values: CDR1 SNHLY, CDR2 FYNNEI. The CDR3 sequence is CASSVAVPRGGAFF. DNA for the CDR3: TGTGCCAGCAGTGTGGCAGTTCCCCGCGGCGGCGCTTTCTTT.

A note on this clone: Other nucleotide sequences from this sample produce the same CDR3. CDR3 DNA: TGTGCCAGCAGCCCCCGGGGGGGAGAGACCCAGTACTTC. Residues: CASSPRGGETQYF. The J gene is TRBJ2-5, the V gene TRBV3-1 (or the pseudogene TRBV3-2); 8 bases map to TRBD2. CDR3 length: 13 amino acids. The V and J ends lost 4 bases and 4 bases, in that order; junction bases with no gene match: 2. Germline CDR1 is LGHDT and CDR2 is YNNKEL (reference sequence).

The chain couples TRBV18 to TRBJ1-2; the match to TRBD1 covers 7 bases. Looked up from germline, CDR1 is KGHSH and CDR2 is LQKENI. The CDR3 runs to 16 residues. Trimming cost V 0 bases and J 0 bases; bases outside gene matches: 4. This chain's CDR3 is CASSPPGQSPNYGYTF. In DNA form, the CDR3 reads TGTGCCAGCTCACCACCGGGACAGAGCCCTAACTATGGCTACACCTTC.

The rearrangement joins TRBV4-1 to TRBJ1-1; no clear D gene. The CDR3 is made up of 14 amino acids. The germline CDR1 and CDR2 sequences are MGHRA and YSYEKL. V lost 4 bases and J lost 3, with 12 bases in between. The CDR3 DNA reads as TGCGCCAGCAGCCGCTCCGAGGGAGACACTGAAGCTTTCTTT. The encoded protein is CASSRSEGDTEAFF.

V usage is TRBV1 and J usage is TRBJ1-3. TRBV1 is given as a pseudogene. The CDR3 spans 14 residues. In DNA, the CDR3 is TGCACCAGCAGTCCGCAGCAAAGGGGAAACACCATATATTTT. It translates to CTSSPQQRGNTIYF.

The J gene is TRBJ2-2, the V gene TRBV18, with a possible D match to TRBD1 (7 bases). The V gene's germline CDR1 is KGHSH and CDR2 LQKENI. Trimming cost V 2 bases and J 7 bases, with 14 bases left between them. The CDR3 is 15 residues long. The CDR3 here is CASSPTEGASGELFF. The DNA of the CDR3 is TGTGCCAGCTCACCAACGGAGGGGGCAAGCGGGGAGCTGTTTTTT.

The V call is TRBV7-8, the J call TRBJ1-2, with D perhaps TRBD1 (6 bases). Trimming removed 1 base from V and 5 bases from J, with 11 bases in between. CDR3 length: 14 residues. The germline V gene encodes CDR1 SGHVS and CDR2 FQNEAQ. For the CDR3, the DNA is TGTGCCAGCAGCTTAGGGACAGAACGTTATGGCTACACCTTC. Its protein is CASSLGTERYGYTF.

The rearrangement links TRBV10-3 to TRBJ1-5, with 8 bases matching TRBD1. This CDR3 contains 13 residues. CDR1 is ENHRY, CDR2 SYGVKD, per germline. V gave up 6 bases and J gave up 7 bases; unmatched junction bases: 5. CDR3 coding DNA: TGTGCCATCAGGGCAGGGGGCGGGCAGCCCCAGCATTTT. It is translated as CAIRAGGGQPQHF.

This clone showed up just once. The V and J genes are TRBV7-8 and TRBJ2-7, with D perhaps TRBD2 (6 bases). Trimming stripped 2 bases from V and 6 bases from J, with 11 bases between. The germline gives CDR1 SGHVS, CDR2 FQNEAQ. This CDR3 is built from 13 residues. The CDR3 sequence is CASSLLGGSEQYF. CDR3 sequence (DNA): TGTGCCAGCAGCTTACTCGGAGGGTCCGAGCAGTACTTC.

The chain links TRBV6-1 to TRBJ1-6; no clear D gene. V was cut by 2 bases and J by 7 bases, with 6 bases left in between. The germline V gene has CDR1 MNHNS and CDR2 SASEGT. The CDR3 is made up of 13 amino acids. As DNA, the CDR3 is TGTGCCAGCAGTGAAATGTTGAATTCACCCCTCCACTTT. Translating it yields CASSEMLNSPLHF.

J is TRBJ1-1 and V is TRBV6-2 or TRBV6-3; D may be TRBD1 (5 bases). From germline, CDR1 is MNHEY and CDR2 SVGEGT. CDR3 size: 13 residues. V lost 4 bases and J 10 bases, leaving 16 bases between the germline ends. CDR3 in DNA: TGTGCCAGCAGTTTATCATACGGGGCGAGAGCTTTCTTT. It translates to CASSLSYGARAFF.

The rearrangement links TRBV24-1 to TRBJ1-2, with D perhaps TRBD1 (5 bases). Germline V gene sequence: CDR1 KGHDR, CDR2 SFDVKD. Trimming took off 10 bases at V and 8 bases at J, with 16 bases between the two ends. The CDR3 length is 12 residues. DNA for the CDR3: TGTGCCACGTCGGATCCCGGGGGAGGCTACACCTTC. It encodes CATSDPGGGYTF.